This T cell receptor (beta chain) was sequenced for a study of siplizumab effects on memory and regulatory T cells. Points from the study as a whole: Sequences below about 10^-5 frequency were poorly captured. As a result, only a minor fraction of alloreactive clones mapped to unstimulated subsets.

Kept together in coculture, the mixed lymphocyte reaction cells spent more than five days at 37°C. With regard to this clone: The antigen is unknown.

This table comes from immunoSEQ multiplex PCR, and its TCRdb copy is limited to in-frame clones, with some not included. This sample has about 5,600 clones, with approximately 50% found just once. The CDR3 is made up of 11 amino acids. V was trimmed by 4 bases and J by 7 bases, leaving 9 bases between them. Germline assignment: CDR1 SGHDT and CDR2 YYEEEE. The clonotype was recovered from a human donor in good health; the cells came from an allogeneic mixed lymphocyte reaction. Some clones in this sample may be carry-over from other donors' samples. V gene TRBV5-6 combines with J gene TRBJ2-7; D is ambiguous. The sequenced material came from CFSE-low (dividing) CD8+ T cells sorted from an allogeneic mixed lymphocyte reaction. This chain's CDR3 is CASSQGWEQYF. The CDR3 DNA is TGTGCCAGCAGCCAAGGTTGGGAGCAGTACTTC.